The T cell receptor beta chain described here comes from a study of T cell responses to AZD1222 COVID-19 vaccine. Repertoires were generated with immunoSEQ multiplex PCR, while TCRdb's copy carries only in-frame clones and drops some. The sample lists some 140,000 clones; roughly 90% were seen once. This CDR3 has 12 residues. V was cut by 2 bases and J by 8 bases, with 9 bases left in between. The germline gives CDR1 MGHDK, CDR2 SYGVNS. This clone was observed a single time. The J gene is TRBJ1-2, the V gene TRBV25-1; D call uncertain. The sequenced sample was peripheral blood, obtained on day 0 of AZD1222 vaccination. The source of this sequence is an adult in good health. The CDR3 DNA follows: TGTGCCAGCAGTGAAAGGGTGCGGGGCTACACCTTC. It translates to CASSERVRGYTF.